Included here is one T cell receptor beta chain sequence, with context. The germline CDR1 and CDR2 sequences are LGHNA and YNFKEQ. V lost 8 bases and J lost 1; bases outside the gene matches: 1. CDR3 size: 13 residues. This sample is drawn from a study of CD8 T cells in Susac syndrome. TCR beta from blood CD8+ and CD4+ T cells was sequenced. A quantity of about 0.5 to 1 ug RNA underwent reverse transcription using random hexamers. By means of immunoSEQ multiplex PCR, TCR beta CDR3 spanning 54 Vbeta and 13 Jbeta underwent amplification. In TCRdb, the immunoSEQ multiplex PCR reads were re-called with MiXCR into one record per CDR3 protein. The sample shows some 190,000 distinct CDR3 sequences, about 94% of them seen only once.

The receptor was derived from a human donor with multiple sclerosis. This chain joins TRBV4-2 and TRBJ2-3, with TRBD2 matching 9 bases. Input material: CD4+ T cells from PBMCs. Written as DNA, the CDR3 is TGTGCCAGCGCGGGGGGGGGCACAGATACGCAGTATTTT. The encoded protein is CASAGGGTDTQYF.